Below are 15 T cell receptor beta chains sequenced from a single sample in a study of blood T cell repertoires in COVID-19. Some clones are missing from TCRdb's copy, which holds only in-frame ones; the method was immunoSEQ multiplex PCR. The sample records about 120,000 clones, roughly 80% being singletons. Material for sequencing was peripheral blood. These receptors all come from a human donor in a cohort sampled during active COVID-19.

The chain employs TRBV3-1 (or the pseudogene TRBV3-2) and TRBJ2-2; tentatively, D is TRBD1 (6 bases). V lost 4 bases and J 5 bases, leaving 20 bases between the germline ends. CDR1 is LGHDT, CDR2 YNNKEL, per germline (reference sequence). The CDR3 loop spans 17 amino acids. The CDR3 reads CASSRTLEQGRTGELFF. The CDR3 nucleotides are TGTGCCAGCAGCCGGACTTTGGAACAGGGACGAACCGGGGAGCTGTTTTTT.

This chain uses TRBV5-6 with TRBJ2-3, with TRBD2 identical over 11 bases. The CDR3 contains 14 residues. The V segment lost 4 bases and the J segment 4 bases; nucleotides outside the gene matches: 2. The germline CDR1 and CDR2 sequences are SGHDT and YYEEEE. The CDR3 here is CASSVAGGSDTQYF. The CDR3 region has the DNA TGTGCCAGCAGCGTAGCGGGGGGGTCAGATACGCAGTATTTT.

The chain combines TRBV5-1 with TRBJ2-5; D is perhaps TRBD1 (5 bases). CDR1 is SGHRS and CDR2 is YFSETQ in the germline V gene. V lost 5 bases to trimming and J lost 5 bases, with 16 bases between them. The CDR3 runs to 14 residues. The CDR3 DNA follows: TGCGCCAGCAGTCTAGGGCAGGGAAGGGAGACCCAGTACTTC. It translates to CASSLGQGRETQYF. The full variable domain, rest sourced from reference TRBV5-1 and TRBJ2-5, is KAGVTQTPRYLIKTRGQQVTLSCSPISGHRSVSWYQQTPGQGLQFLFEYFSETQRNKGNFPGRFSGRQFSNSRSEMNVSTLELGDSALYLCASSLGQGRETQYFGPGTRLLVL.

Here the CDR3 DNA reads TGTGCCAGCTCATCGGGACAGGGGGCGAACACCGGGGAGCTGTTTTTT. Translating gives CASSSGQGANTGELFF. The chain is built from TRBV18 and TRBJ2-2, with 11 bases identical to TRBD1. Per the germline V gene, CDR1 is KGHSH and CDR2 is LQKENI. This CDR3 is 16 amino acids long. The V segment lost 5 bases and the J segment 0 bases; nucleotides outside the gene matches: 2.

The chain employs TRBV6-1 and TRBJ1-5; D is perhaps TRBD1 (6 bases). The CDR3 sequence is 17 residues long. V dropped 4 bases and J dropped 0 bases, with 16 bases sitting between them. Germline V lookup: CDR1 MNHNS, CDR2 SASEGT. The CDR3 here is CASSVAGGHLSNQPQHF. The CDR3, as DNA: TGTGCCAGCAGTGTCGCCGGGGGGCACCTTAGCAATCAGCCCCAGCATTTT.

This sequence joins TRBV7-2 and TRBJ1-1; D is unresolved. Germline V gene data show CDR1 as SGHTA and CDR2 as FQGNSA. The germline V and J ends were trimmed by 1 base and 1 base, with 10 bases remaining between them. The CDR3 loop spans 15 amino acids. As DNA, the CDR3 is TGTGCCAGCAGCTTAGGGGCATACTCGAACACTGAAGCTTTCTTT. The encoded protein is CASSLGAYSNTEAFF.

The CDR3 protein is CASSSGTGGAGEQFF. The CDR3 bases are TGTGCCAGCAGCTCCGGGACAGGGGGCGCCGGTGAGCAGTTCTTC. The chain is built from TRBV6-4 and TRBJ2-1; 12 positions agree with TRBD1. Trimming at V came to 6 bases and at J to 9 bases, leaving 9 bases not matched to a gene. The CDR3 runs to 15 residues. Germline V gene data show CDR1 as MRHNA and CDR2 as SNTAGT.

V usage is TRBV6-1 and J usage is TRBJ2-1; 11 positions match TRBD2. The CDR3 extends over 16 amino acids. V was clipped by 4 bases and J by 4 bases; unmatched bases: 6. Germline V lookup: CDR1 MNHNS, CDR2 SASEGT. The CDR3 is CASSATGTSGYNEQFF. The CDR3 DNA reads TGTGCCAGCAGTGCCACCGGGACTAGCGGATACAATGAGCAGTTCTTC.

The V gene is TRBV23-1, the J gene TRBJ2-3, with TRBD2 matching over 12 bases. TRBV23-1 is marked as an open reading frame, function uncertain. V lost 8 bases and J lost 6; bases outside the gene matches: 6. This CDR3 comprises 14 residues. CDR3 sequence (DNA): TGCGCCAGCGATCCGGGACTAGCGGGTGATACGCAGTATTTT. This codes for CASDPGLAGDTQYF.

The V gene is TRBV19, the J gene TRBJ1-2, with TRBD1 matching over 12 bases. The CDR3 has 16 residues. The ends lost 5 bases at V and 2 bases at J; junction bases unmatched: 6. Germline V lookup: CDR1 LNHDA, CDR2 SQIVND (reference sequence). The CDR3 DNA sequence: TGTGCCAGTAGTGATTATGGGACAGGGGGCAACTATGGCTACACCTTC. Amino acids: CASSDYGTGGNYGYTF.

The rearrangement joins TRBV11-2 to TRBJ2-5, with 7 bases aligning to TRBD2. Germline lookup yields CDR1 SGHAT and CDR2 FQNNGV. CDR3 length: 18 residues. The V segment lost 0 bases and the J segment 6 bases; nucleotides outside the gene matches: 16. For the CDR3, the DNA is TGTGCCAGCAGCTTAGATCGGCCAGCGGGGCCTTCTGCTCAGACCCAGTACTTC. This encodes CASSLDRPAGPSAQTQYF.

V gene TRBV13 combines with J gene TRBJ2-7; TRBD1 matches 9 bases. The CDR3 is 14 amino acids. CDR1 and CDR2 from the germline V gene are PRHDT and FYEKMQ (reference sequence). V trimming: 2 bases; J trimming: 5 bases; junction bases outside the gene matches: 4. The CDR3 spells CASSLRTGVDEQYF. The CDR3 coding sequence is TGTGCCAGCAGCTTACGGACAGGGGTGGACGAGCAGTACTTC.

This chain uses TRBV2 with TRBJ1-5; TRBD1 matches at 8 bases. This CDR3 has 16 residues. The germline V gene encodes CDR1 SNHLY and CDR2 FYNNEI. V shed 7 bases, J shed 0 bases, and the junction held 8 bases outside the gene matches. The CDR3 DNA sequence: TGTGCCAGCAACATCAGGGGGCCTAATAGCAATCAGCCCCAGCATTTT. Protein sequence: CASNIRGPNSNQPQHF.

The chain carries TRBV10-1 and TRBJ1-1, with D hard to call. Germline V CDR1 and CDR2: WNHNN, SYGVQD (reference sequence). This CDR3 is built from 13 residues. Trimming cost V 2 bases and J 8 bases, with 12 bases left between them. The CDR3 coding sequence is TGCGCCAGCAGTGAGAATCCAGGCTCCGAAGCTTTCTTT. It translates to CASSENPGSEAFF.

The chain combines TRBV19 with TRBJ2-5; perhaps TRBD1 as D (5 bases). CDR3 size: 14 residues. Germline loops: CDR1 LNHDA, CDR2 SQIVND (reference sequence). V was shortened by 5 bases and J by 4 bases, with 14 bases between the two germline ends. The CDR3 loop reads CASSSQMGRETQYF. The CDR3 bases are TGTGCCAGTAGTTCCCAGATGGGGCGAGAGACCCAGTACTTC. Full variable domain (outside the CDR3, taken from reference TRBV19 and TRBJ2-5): DGGITQSPKYLFRKEGQNVTLSCEQNLNHDAMYWYRQDPGQGLRLIYYSQIVNDFQKGDIAEGYSVSREKKESFPLTVTSAQKNPTAFYLCASSSQMGRETQYFGPGTRLLVL.